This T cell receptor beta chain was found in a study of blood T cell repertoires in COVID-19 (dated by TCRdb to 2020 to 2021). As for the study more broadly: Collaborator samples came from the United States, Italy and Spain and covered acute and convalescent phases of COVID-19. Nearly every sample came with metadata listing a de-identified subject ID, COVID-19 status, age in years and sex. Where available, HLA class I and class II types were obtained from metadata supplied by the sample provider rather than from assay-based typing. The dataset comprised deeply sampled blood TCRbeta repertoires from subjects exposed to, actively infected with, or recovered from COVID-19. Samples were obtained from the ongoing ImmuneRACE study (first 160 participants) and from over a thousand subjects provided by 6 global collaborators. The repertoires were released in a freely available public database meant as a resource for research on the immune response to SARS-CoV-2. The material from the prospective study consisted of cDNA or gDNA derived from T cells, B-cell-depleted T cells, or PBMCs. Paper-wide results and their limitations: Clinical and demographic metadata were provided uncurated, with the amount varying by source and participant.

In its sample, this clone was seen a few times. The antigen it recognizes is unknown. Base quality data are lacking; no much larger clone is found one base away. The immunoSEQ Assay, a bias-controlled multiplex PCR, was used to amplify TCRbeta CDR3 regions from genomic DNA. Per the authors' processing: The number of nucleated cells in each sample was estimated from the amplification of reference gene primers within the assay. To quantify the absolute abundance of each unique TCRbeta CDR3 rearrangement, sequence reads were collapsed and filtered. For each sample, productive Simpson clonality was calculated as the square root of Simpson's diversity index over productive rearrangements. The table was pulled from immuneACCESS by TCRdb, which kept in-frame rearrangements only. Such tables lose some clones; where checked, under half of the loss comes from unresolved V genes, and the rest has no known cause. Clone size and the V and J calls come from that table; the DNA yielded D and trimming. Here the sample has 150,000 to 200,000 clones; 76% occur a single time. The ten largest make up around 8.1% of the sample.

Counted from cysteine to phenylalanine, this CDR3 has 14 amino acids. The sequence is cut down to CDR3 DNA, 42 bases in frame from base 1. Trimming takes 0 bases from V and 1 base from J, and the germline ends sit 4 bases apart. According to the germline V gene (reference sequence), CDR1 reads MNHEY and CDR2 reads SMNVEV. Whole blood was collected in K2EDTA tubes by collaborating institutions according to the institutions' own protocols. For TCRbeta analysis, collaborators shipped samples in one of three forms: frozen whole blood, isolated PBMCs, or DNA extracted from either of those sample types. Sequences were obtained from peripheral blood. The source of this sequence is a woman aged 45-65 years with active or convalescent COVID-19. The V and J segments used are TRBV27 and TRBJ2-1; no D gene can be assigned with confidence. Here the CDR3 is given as CASSLSRSYNEQFF. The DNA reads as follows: TGTGCCAGCAGTTTATCCCGTTCCTACAATGAGCAGTTCTTC.